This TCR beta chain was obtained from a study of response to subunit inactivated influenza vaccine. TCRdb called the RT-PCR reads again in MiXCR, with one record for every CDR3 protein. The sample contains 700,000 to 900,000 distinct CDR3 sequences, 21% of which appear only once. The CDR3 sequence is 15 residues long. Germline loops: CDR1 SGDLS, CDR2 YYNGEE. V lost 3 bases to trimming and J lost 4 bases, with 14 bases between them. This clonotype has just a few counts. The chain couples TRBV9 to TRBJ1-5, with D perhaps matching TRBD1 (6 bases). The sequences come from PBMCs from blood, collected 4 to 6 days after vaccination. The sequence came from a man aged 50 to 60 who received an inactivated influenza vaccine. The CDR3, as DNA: TGTGCCAGCAGCGGAACAGGGTTCGGGAATCAGCCCCAGCATTTT. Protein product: CASSGTGFGNQPQHF.